A single sample is the source of the 25 T cell receptor beta chains below, sequenced in a study of blood T cells in healthy people across ages. Using a J-beta primer mix together with a sample-barcoded 5' primer, a second PCR was run for roughly 7 to 11 cycles. TCRdb recomputed calls from the 5' RACE reads with MiXCR, one row per CDR3 protein. The repertoire includes some 900,000 distinct CDR3 sequences, 45% to 50% of them detected once, and around 15% sits in the top ten. Sequencing was performed on blood. Source of these receptors: a man aged 25 to 45 in good health.

This clonotype came up a few times. The chain joins TRBV15 to TRBJ2-1, with D unresolved. The CDR3 runs 15 residues. V lost 1 base to trimming and J lost 0 bases, with 7 bases between them. Germline loops: CDR1 LNHNV, CDR2 YYDKDF (reference sequence). Here the CDR3 DNA reads TGTGCCACCAGCAGAGGAGGTGGCTCCTACAATGAGCAGTTCTTC. It yields the protein CATSRGGGSYNEQFF.

The chain links TRBV5-1 to TRBJ2-7; the D gene is possibly TRBD1 (5 bases). From germline, CDR1 is SGHRS and CDR2 YFSETQ. The CDR3 covers 17 residues. Deletions cut 0 bases from V and 0 bases from J, with 16 bases between. The CDR3 loop is CASSLVARQSSSYEQYF. CDR3 nucleotide sequence: TGCGCCAGCAGCTTGGTTGCTAGACAGTCGAGCTCCTACGAGCAGTACTTC.

About this clonotype itself: Mismatch with germline at one junction end may stem from a read error. J is TRBJ1-1 and V is TRBV6-6, with 11 bases fitting TRBD1. This CDR3 is 14 amino acids long. The germline V gene encodes CDR1 MNHNY and CDR2 SVGAGI (reference sequence). In nucleotides, the CDR3 is TGTGCCAGCATCAAGGGACAGGGGGACACTGGAGCTTTCTTT. Protein product: CASIKGQGDTGAFF.

V usage is TRBV11-1 and J usage is TRBJ2-5, with 8 bases fitting TRBD2. V shed 5 bases, J shed 2 bases, and the junction held 13 bases outside the gene matches. CDR1 is SGHAT and CDR2 is FQDESV in the germline V gene (reference sequence). The CDR3 is made up of 17 amino acids. The CDR3 spells CASSNMATSGQQETQYF. As DNA, the CDR3 is TGTGCCAGCAGCAATATGGCAACTAGCGGCCAACAAGAGACCCAGTACTTC.

The chain employs TRBV7-9 and TRBJ2-7, with unresolved D. Germline V lookup: CDR1 SEHNR, CDR2 FQNEAQ (reference sequence). V was clipped by 3 bases and J by 2 bases, with 11 bases between them. CDR3 length equals 14 residues. The CDR3 sequence is CASSFGSEPYEQYF. In nucleotides, the CDR3 is TGTGCCAGCAGCTTTGGGTCAGAACCCTACGAGCAGTACTTC. Looking up the rest from reference TRBV7-9 and TRBJ2-7 gives the full variable domain: DTGVSQNPRHKITKRGQNVTFRCDPISEHNRLYWYRQTLGQGPEFLTYFQNEAQLEKSRLLSDRFSAERPKGSFSTLEIQRTEQGDSAMYLCASSFGSEPYEQYFGPGTRLTVT.

The CDR3 region has the DNA TGTGCCAGCAGGGAGAGACAGTGGTGCTACGAGCAGTACTTC. It codes for CASRERQWCYEQYF. The chain employs TRBV21-1 and TRBJ2-7; the DNA was not used to check the table's D call, TRBD1. TRBV21-1 is marked as a pseudogene. This CDR3 has 14 amino acids.

With respect to this clonotype: This may be a read error: a much more frequent sequence differs by one nucleotide. This chain links TRBV13 with TRBJ1-1; 7 bases are shared with TRBD1. The CDR3 is 14 residues long. Germline CDR1 is PRHDT and CDR2 is FYEKMQ (reference sequence). The CDR3 region has the DNA TGTGCCGGCAGTCATACAGGGGTTGGCACTGAAGCTTTCTTT. Its translation: CAGSHTGVGTEAFF.

The chain combines TRBV29-1 with TRBJ2-5; 8 bases line up with TRBD1. CDR3 length: 12 amino acids. V gave up 5 bases and J gave up 11 bases; unmatched junction bases: 10. Per germline, CDR1 SQVTM and CDR2 ANQGSEA. In nucleotides, the CDR3 is TGCAGCGTTTTCGGACAGGGATCGGGGCAGTACTTC. Translation gives CSVFGQGSGQYF.

The chain recombines TRBV6-5 with TRBJ2-1, with D possibly TRBD2 on 5 matching bases. The J call may be wrong; the DNA end is better matched by TRBJ2-7. The CDR3 loop spans 12 amino acids. Germline assignment: CDR1 MNHEY and CDR2 SVGAGI. The CDR3 region is CASSRERNEQYF. DNA for the CDR3: TGTGCCAGCAGTCGAGAGCGGAATGAGCAGTACTTC.

The chain joins TRBV20-1 to TRBJ2-5, with D possibly being TRBD1 (6 bases). The V end lost 4 bases, the J end lost 5 bases, and 11 bases lay between the germline ends. The germline V gene has CDR1 DFQATT and CDR2 SNEGSKA (reference sequence). The CDR3 sequence is 12 residues long. The CDR3 nucleotides read TGCAGTGCTAAAGGGGGACCGGAGACCCAGTACTTC. Encoded protein: CSAKGGPETQYF.

The chain joins TRBV7-3 to TRBJ2-3, with 7 bases matching TRBD2. Looked up from germline, CDR1 is SGHTA and CDR2 is FQGTGA. Trimming at V came to 3 bases and at J to 0 bases, leaving 6 bases not matched to a gene. The CDR3 covers 16 residues. The CDR3 reads CASSLVAGTSTDTQYF. The CDR3 coding sequence is TGTGCCAGCAGCTTGGTAGCGGGTACTAGCACAGATACGCAGTATTTT. Full variable domain (remainder filled in from reference TRBV7-3 and TRBJ2-3): GAGVSQTPSNKVTEKGKYVELRCDPISGHTALYWYRQSLGQGPEFLIYFQGTGAADDSGLPNDRFFAVRPEGSVSTLKIQRTERGDSAVYLCASSLVAGTSTDTQYFGPGTRLTVL.

The chain joins TRBV12-3 or TRBV12-4 to TRBJ1-2; the match to TRBD1 covers 8 bases. Losses at the gene ends were 2 bases for V and 8 bases for J; bases not matched to a gene: 16. CDR3 size: 17 residues. CDR3 in DNA: TGTGCCAGCAGTTTAACCCACAGGGGGGGCGCCGCTTACGGCTACACCTTC. Protein product: CASSLTHRGGAAYGYTF.

As DNA, the CDR3 is TGTGCCAGCAGCCTTTTGGCCGGGACAGGTTCCGCCGAGCAGTACTTC. It specifies CASSLLAGTGSAEQYF. This chain uses TRBV3-1 with TRBJ2-5, with 8 nucleotides matching TRBD1. Judging by the DNA end, TRBJ2-7 fits better; the J call may be wrong. CDR3 length: 16 residues. Looked up from germline, CDR1 is LGHDT and CDR2 is YNNKEL (reference sequence).

This clonotype was picked up a small number of times. The chain combines TRBV20-1 with TRBJ2-1; TRBD2 agrees at 9 bases. The V and J ends lost 3 bases and 4 bases, in that order; junction bases with no gene match: 4. CDR1 and CDR2 from the germline V gene are DFQATT and SNEGSKA (reference sequence). The CDR3 contains 14 residues. The CDR3 region is CSARVAGAYNEQFF. CDR3 DNA: TGCAGTGCTAGGGTAGCGGGGGCGTACAATGAGCAGTTCTTC.

This chain joins TRBV30 and TRBJ1-2; D uncertain. The V gene's germline CDR1 is GTSNPN and CDR2 SVGIG (reference sequence). V shed 1 base and J shed 2 bases, with 11 bases lying between them. The CDR3 has 14 residues. CDR3 sequence (DNA): TGTGCCTGGAGTGAACCCCCCAGAAACTATGGCTACACCTTC. As protein: CAWSEPPRNYGYTF.

This rearrangement joins TRBV5-1 to TRBJ1-1, with TRBD1 as a possible D gene (5 bases). There are 15 residues in the CDR3. V lost 6 bases and J lost 1, with 16 bases in between. Per the germline V gene, CDR1 is SGHRS and CDR2 is YFSETQ. The CDR3 DNA reads as TGCGCCAGCAAGCGACAGAGGGACTCGAACACTGAAGCTTTCTTT. Its translation: CASKRQRDSNTEAFF.

This clonotype was picked up a small number of times. The chain joins TRBV7-9 to TRBJ2-5, with D maybe TRBD1 (6 bases). The CDR3 is made up of 11 amino acids. V lost 2 bases to trimming and J lost 10 bases, with 8 bases between them. Germline V lookup: CDR1 SEHNR, CDR2 FQNEAQ (reference sequence). The CDR3 reads CASSLKQGQYF. CDR3 sequence (DNA): TGTGCCAGCAGCTTAAAACAGGGCCAGTACTTC.

This chain connects TRBV20-1 to TRBJ2-4, with D perhaps TRBD1 or TRBD2 (5 bases each). The J call may be wrong; the DNA end is better matched by TRBJ2-7. The CDR3 consists of 13 residues. Germline V lookup: CDR1 DFQATT, CDR2 SNEGSKA (reference sequence). CDR3 DNA: TGCAGTGCTCGGGGCCTCCATACCTACGAGCAGTACTTC. The encoded protein is CSARGLHTYEQYF.

This clonotype was counted between two and nine times. The V and J genes are TRBV4-3 and TRBJ2-5; no definite D call. Trimming removed 0 bases from V and 11 bases from J, with 19 bases in between. CDR1 is LGHNA, CDR2 YSLEER, per germline. The CDR3 contains 15 residues. The CDR3 bases are TGCGCCAGCAGCCAAGATCAATCTTTCTACAATGAGCAGTACTTC. This translates into CASSQDQSFYNEQYF.

This clonotype has a handful of counts. The CDR3 spells CASSLYPRQRASSYNEQFF. DNA for the CDR3: TGTGCCAGCAGCTTATATCCCAGACAGCGGGCGAGCTCCTACAATGAGCAGTTCTTC. The gene calls are TRBV7-3 and TRBJ2-1, with D perhaps matching TRBD2 (6 bases). Germline lookup yields CDR1 SGHTA and CDR2 FQGTGA. The V end lost 2 bases, the J end lost 0 bases, and 20 bases lay between the germline ends. This CDR3 has 19 amino acids.

The J gene is TRBJ2-1, the V gene TRBV2; D is ambiguous. The V gene lost 1 base and the J gene lost 0 bases, with 10 bases spanning the gap. CDR1 SNHLY and CDR2 FYNNEI come from the germline V gene. This CDR3 region has 16 residues. The CDR3, as DNA: TGTGCCAGCAGTGAAGAGGGCAGGCTCTCCTACAATGAGCAGTTCTTC. Its protein product is CASSEEGRLSYNEQFF.

The chain combines TRBV2 with TRBJ1-5; D not certain. With 6 bases removed from V and 0 bases from J, the gap between germline ends came to 12 bases. Germline CDR1 SNHLY, CDR2 FYNNEI. This CDR3 is 15 amino acids long. CDR3 bases: TGTGCCAGCAGACGCGGGGAATATAGCAATCAGCCCCAGCATTTT. The encoded protein is CASRRGEYSNQPQHF. The full variable domain, rest sourced from reference TRBV2 and TRBJ1-5, is EPEVTQTPSHQVTQMGQEVILRCVPISNHLYFYWYRQILGQKVEFLVSFYNNEISEKSEIFDDQFSVERPDGSNFTLKIRSTKLEDSAMYFCASRRGEYSNQPQHFGDGTRLSIL.

Worth noting for this clonotype: A read error may explain this, as a much larger clone is one base away. J is TRBJ2-7 and V is TRBV9; TRBD1 matches at 7 bases. The CDR3 is made up of 13 amino acids. Germline values: CDR1 SGDLS, CDR2 YYNGEE. V lost 3 bases to trimming and J lost 9 bases; unmatched junction nucleotides: 9. This chain's CDR3 is CASSDNRGTGQYF. Here the CDR3 DNA reads TGTGCCAGCAGCGATAACAGGGGTACCGGGCAGTACTTC.

V is TRBV30 and J is TRBJ1-2; the D is unclear. This CDR3 has 14 amino acids. Germline CDR1 reads GTSNPN; CDR2 reads SVGIG (reference sequence). Between the trimmed V and J ends, which lost 3 bases and 8 bases, there was a span of 19 bases. The CDR3 DNA reads TGTGCCTGGAGACAGACTGGAGGGCCAGACGGCTACACCTTC. Residues: CAWRQTGGPDGYTF.

There are a few counts of this clonotype. The chain links TRBV5-1 to TRBJ2-1; D ambiguous. V shed 0 bases and J shed 0 bases, with 7 bases lying between them. The V gene's germline CDR1 is SGHRS and CDR2 YFSETQ. The CDR3 consists of 15 residues. CDR3 loop: CASSLGQPSYNEQFF. CDR3 sequence (DNA): TGCGCCAGCAGCTTGGGGCAGCCCTCCTACAATGAGCAGTTCTTC.